Following are 12 T cell receptor beta chains from one sample sequenced in a study of blood T cell repertoires in COVID-19. Clones were sequenced by immunoSEQ multiplex PCR, and TCRdb holds only the in-frame ones, with some missing. The profile covers around 250,000 clones, with 75% to 90% appearing a single time and over 4% taken by the ten largest. Sequencing was performed on PBMCs or T cells enriched from blood (not recorded which). The receptors were gathered from a woman in her twenties or thirties with acute COVID-19.

The V gene is TRBV7-2, the J gene TRBJ2-1; tentatively, D is TRBD2 (6 bases). Between the trimmed V and J ends, which lost 5 bases and 7 bases, there was a span of 9 bases. CDR1 and CDR2 from the germline V gene are SGHTA and FQGNSA. There are 12 residues in the CDR3. In nucleotides, the CDR3 is TGTGCCAGCAGCGGTGGGGGGAATGAGCAGTTCTTC. Translated: CASSGGGNEQFF.

The chain joins TRBV25-1 to TRBJ2-7, with no clear D. V lost 4 bases to trimming and J lost 4 bases, with 8 bases between them. This CDR3 comprises 12 residues. Germline V lookup: CDR1 MGHDK, CDR2 SYGVNS. CDR3 nucleotides: TGTGCCAGCAGTGTTGACACGTACGAGCAGTACTTC. This sequence encodes CASSVDTYEQYF.

The V and J genes are TRBV7-9 and TRBJ1-5, with TRBD1 as a possible D gene (5 bases). The V gene lost 5 bases and the J gene lost 4 bases, with 12 bases spanning the gap. The CDR3 has 14 residues. Germline values: CDR1 SEHNR, CDR2 FQNEAQ (reference sequence). DNA of the CDR3: TGTGCCAGCAGCCCTGCTGGGGGGAATCAGCCCCAGCATTTT. Translation gives CASSPAGGNQPQHF.

The gene calls are TRBV10-2 and TRBJ1-5; TRBD1 matches at 9 bases. From germline, CDR1 is WSHSY and CDR2 SAAADI. This CDR3 is 13 amino acids long. V gave up 6 bases and J gave up 7 bases; unmatched junction bases: 4. This chain's CDR3 is CASSTQGAQPQHF. Here the CDR3 DNA reads TGCGCCAGCAGCACACAGGGGGCACAGCCCCAGCATTTT.

The chain employs TRBV28 and TRBJ1-2; tentatively, D is TRBD1 (6 bases). The CDR3 is 15 residues long. Trimming took 6 bases from V and 2 from J, leaving 16 bases between them. Germline V gene lookup returns CDR1 MDHEN and CDR2 SYDVKM. The CDR3 DNA follows: TGTGCCAGCAGCTCAGGACAGTTTCTGAACTATGGCTACACCTTC. This encodes CASSSGQFLNYGYTF.

The CDR3 region has the DNA TGTGCCAGCAGACTTGATAGCAATCAGCCCCAGCATTTT. Translating gives CASRLDSNQPQHF. V usage is TRBV7-2 and J usage is TRBJ1-5, with D unresolved. The V and J ends lost 6 bases and 0 bases respectively, with 6 bases between them. Per the germline V gene, CDR1 is SGHTA and CDR2 is FQGNSA. This CDR3 is built from 13 residues. Combining the CDR3 with reference TRBV7-2 and TRBJ1-5 gives the whole variable domain GAGVSQSPSNKVTEKGKDVELRCDPISGHTALYWYRQSLGQGLEFLIYFQGNSAPDKSGLPSDRFSAERTGGSVSTLTIQRTQQEDSAVYLCASRLDSNQPQHFGDGTRLSIL.

This clone was counted once. CDR3 nucleotide sequence: TGTGCCAGCAGTCTCGGACAGGGAAGGGTGAACACTGAAGCTTTCTTT. Protein product: CASSLGQGRVNTEAFF. The chain uses TRBV27 and TRBJ1-1; 8 bases line up with TRBD1. The CDR3 contains 16 residues. Per the germline V gene, CDR1 is MNHEY and CDR2 is SMNVEV (reference sequence). Trimming at V came to 5 bases and at J to 0 bases, leaving 8 bases not matched to a gene.

The rearrangement uses TRBV20-1 and TRBJ2-7; TRBD1 aligns across 9 bases. The CDR3 runs 13 residues. The junction had 1 base not matched to a gene; V was cut back by 3 bases and J by 1 base. Germline-derived CDR1 and CDR2 are DFQATT and SNEGSKA (reference sequence). In nucleotides, the CDR3 is TGCAGTGCTAGTGACAGGGGGTCCTACGAGCAGTACTTC. It codes for CSASDRGSYEQYF.

The chain is built from TRBV6-5 and TRBJ1-2, with 8 bases fitting TRBD1. V shed 7 bases and J 5 bases; nucleotides not matched to a gene: 9. The length of the CDR3 is 14 residues. Looked up from germline, CDR1 is MNHEY and CDR2 is SVGAGI. The chain's CDR3 is CASIPGQGPYGYTF. The CDR3 DNA follows: TGTGCCAGCATTCCAGGACAGGGACCATATGGCTACACCTTC.

This chain joins TRBV5-3 and TRBJ2-3; D unresolved. TRBV5-3 is filed as an ORF, its function uncertain. CDR3 size: 16 residues. Trimming took 2 bases from V and 6 from J, leaving 19 bases between them. The chain's CDR3 is CARSFLEQSGRDTQYF. The DNA of the CDR3 is TGTGCCAGAAGCTTCCTGGAGCAGTCCGGAAGGGATACGCAGTATTTT.

In DNA, the CDR3 is TGCGCCAGCAGCCAGCAGGGGGACAGTCCCTACGAGCAGTACTTC. Amino acid sequence: CASSQQGDSPYEQYF. The chain combines TRBV10-1 with TRBJ2-7, with TRBD1 matching 7 bases. Germline trimming cut 6 bases from V and 2 bases from J; bases unmatched to any gene: 10. The length of the CDR3 is 15 residues. Germline V gene data show CDR1 as WNHNN and CDR2 as SYGVQD (reference sequence).

The V gene is TRBV19, the J gene TRBJ1-3; D is unresolved. This CDR3 spans 12 amino acids. Germline values: CDR1 LNHDA, CDR2 SQIVND (reference sequence). The germline V and J ends were trimmed by 1 base and 4 bases, with 2 bases remaining between them. CDR3 region: CASSIAGNTIYF. The DNA of the CDR3 is TGTGCCAGTAGTATAGCGGGAAACACCATATATTTT.